This passage covers 14 T cell receptor beta chains from one sample sequenced in a study of cytomegalovirus exposure and HLA in healthy donors. The table came from immunoSEQ multiplex PCR; TCRdb's copy has only in-frame clones and leaves some out. Of about 140,000 clones in the sample, about nine tenths are singletons; the top ten hold less than 3.5%. The source material was PBMCs. Source of these receptors: a man aged 18 to 29 in good health and CMV-seronegative.

The V call is TRBV10-3, the J call TRBJ2-2, with TRBD1 matching over 11 bases. CDR1 and CDR2 from the germline V gene are ENHRY and SYGVKD. There are 18 residues in the CDR3. The ends lost 4 bases at V and 4 bases at J; junction bases unmatched: 11. CDR3 bases: TGTGCCATCAGTGCATCATTGGGGACAGGGGGTACCACCGGGGAGCTGTTTTTT. Translation gives CAISASLGTGGTTGELFF.

V gene TRBV6-5 combines with J gene TRBJ2-1; D may be TRBD2 (5 bases). Germline CDR1 MNHEY, CDR2 SVGAGI. The length of the CDR3 is 13 residues. V gave up 9 bases and J gave up 6 bases, with 15 bases separating them. The CDR3 DNA sequence: TGTGCCAGTCATAGCGACGCGTTCAATGAGCAGTTCTTC. It is translated as CASHSDAFNEQFF.

The chain is built from TRBV5-4 and TRBJ2-1; D uncertain. The V end was cut by 9 bases, the J end by 3 bases, with 13 bases between. CDR1 is SGHNT, CDR2 YYREEE, per germline (reference sequence). This CDR3 is 13 amino acids long. CDR3 loop: CATGHSRYNEQFF. For the CDR3, the DNA is TGTGCCACAGGTCACTCCCGCTACAATGAGCAGTTCTTC.

The rearrangement links TRBV6-4 to TRBJ2-1, with 10 nucleotides matching TRBD2. V lost 6 bases and J lost 2; bases outside the gene matches: 4. The CDR3 spans 15 residues. CDR1 is MRHNA, CDR2 SNTAGT, per germline. As DNA, the CDR3 is TGTGCCAGCAGCTTAGCGGGGGGTACCTACAATGAGCAGTTCTTC. Amino acids: CASSLAGGTYNEQFF.

This clone was seen a single time. This CDR3 reads CASSGTSREETQYF. The CDR3, as DNA: TGCGCCAGCAGCGGGACTAGTCGAGAAGAGACCCAGTACTTC. The rearrangement links TRBV10-2 to TRBJ2-5; 8 bases line up with TRBD2. There are 14 residues in the CDR3. Germline lookup yields CDR1 WSHSY and CDR2 SAAADI. Trimming at V came to 6 bases and at J to 3 bases, leaving 6 bases not matched to a gene.

The chain couples TRBV28 to TRBJ2-2, with 8 bases identical to TRBD1. With V trimmed by 2 bases and J by 2 bases, 4 bases remained unmatched. CDR1 and CDR2 from the germline V gene are MDHEN and SYDVKM. The CDR3 totals 16 residues. CDR3 region: CASSLSQGANTGELFF. In DNA, the CDR3 is TGTGCCAGCAGTTTAAGTCAGGGGGCTAACACCGGGGAGCTGTTTTTT. The full variable domain, completed using reference TRBV28 and TRBJ2-2, is DVKVTQSSRYLVKRTGEKVFLECVQDMDHENMFWYRQDPGLGLRLIYFSYDVKMKEKGDIPEGYSVSREKKERFSLILESASTNQTSMYLCASSLSQGANTGELFFGEGSRLTVL.

The rearrangement uses TRBV6-5 and TRBJ2-7; 8 bases align to TRBD1. J gave up 2 bases and V 0 bases, and 6 bases lay outside the gene matches. Germline V gene lookup returns CDR1 MNHEY and CDR2 SVGAGI. The CDR3 has 16 residues. CDR3 sequence: CASSYSTGVKAYEQYF. The CDR3 DNA reads TGTGCCAGCAGTTACTCGACAGGGGTTAAAGCCTACGAGCAGTACTTC.

The chain joins TRBV7-2 to TRBJ2-4; 8 positions agree with TRBD1. V lost 4 bases, J lost 6 bases, and 5 bases stayed unmatched. Germline loops: CDR1 SGHTA, CDR2 FQGNSA. The CDR3 totals 14 residues. The CDR3 coding sequence is TGTGCCAGCAGCTCGGGACAGGAGGGAAACATTCAGTACTTC. This gives the protein CASSSGQEGNIQYF.

This clone was detected only a few times. The chain uses TRBV7-2 and TRBJ2-1; 7 bases agree with TRBD2. The ends lost 10 bases at V and 4 bases at J; junction bases unmatched: 13. Germline values: CDR1 SGHTA, CDR2 FQGNSA. The CDR3 has 15 amino acids. CDR3 amino acids: CATVLSGLVYNEQFF. Written as DNA, the CDR3 is TGTGCCACAGTCCTTTCCGGACTAGTATACAATGAGCAGTTCTTC.

This clone was observed a single time. The V call is TRBV13, the J call TRBJ1-5, with D unresolved. V lost 7 bases and J 4 bases, leaving 14 bases between the germline ends. CDR3 length: 14 amino acids. CDR1 and CDR2 (germline): PRHDT, FYEKMQ (reference sequence). CDR3 loop: CASKLRGPNQPQHF. In DNA form, the CDR3 reads TGTGCCAGCAAACTCCGTGGGCCGAATCAGCCCCAGCATTTT.

The chain is built from TRBV15 and TRBJ2-7, with D perhaps TRBD1 (5 bases). CDR1 and CDR2 (germline): LNHNV, YYDKDF (reference sequence). V was clipped by 0 bases and J by 5 bases, with 14 bases between them. This CDR3 spans 15 amino acids. CDR3 in amino acids: CATSRDHQGLNEQYF. The CDR3 nucleotides read TGTGCCACCAGCAGAGATCATCAGGGATTGAACGAGCAGTACTTC.

The chain couples TRBV4-1 to TRBJ2-7; tentatively, D is TRBD1 (6 bases). The CDR3 runs to 13 residues. The V gene's germline CDR1 is MGHRA and CDR2 YSYEKL. The ends were cut back, 8 bases at V and 5 bases at J, with 16 bases in the middle. The CDR3 loop reads CASATSRGHEQYF. CDR3 DNA sequence: TGCGCCAGCGCCACCAGCAGGGGCCACGAGCAGTACTTC.

The J gene is TRBJ2-7, the V gene TRBV7-2, with 11 nucleotides matching TRBD2. Germline lookup yields CDR1 SGHTA and CDR2 FQGNSA. The CDR3 is made up of 16 amino acids. V was clipped by 0 bases and J by 0 bases; unmatched bases: 1. CDR3: CASSLATSGGSYEQYF. The CDR3 nucleotides are TGTGCCAGCAGCTTAGCTACTAGCGGGGGCTCCTACGAGCAGTACTTC.

This clone appeared once. The gene calls are TRBV6-5 and TRBJ1-2; D might be TRBD1 (6 bases). Germline values: CDR1 MNHEY, CDR2 SVGAGI. The CDR3 has 13 amino acids. Trimming pared 0 bases from V and 7 bases from J, leaving 9 bases between. CDR3 in amino acids: CASSYSQQGGYTF. In DNA form, the CDR3 reads TGTGCCAGCAGTTACTCGCAACAGGGTGGCTACACCTTC.